The subject of this entry is one TCR beta chain. Its target is not known. This sample stems from a study of identical twins. Study-wide findings and caveats: Insertions were fewer in abundant cord blood beta clonotypes, whereas memory repertoires showed none of this pattern.

It was template switching that added a universal primer site, and there were unique molecular identifiers on the cDNA. TCRdb called the 5' RACE reads again in MiXCR, with one record for every CDR3 protein. The sample records 700,000 to 950,000 distinct CDR3 sequences, roughly 12% being singletons. This sample was shared with a second study, whose subject was yellow fever vaccine responses in identical twins.

Material: PBMCs. The receptor was isolated from a woman in her late teens or twenties in good health.

In DNA form, the CDR3 reads TGCAGCGCCCGGTGGCGGGAGACCCCCCTCACAGATACGCAGTATTTT. Residues: CSARWRETPLTDTQYF. The chain joins TRBV29-1 to TRBJ2-3; 7 nucleotides agree with TRBD2. J gave up 2 bases and V 7 bases, and 15 bases lay outside the gene matches. The CDR3 length is 16 residues. CDR1 SQVTM and CDR2 ANQGSEA come from the germline V gene.